This entry describes one TCR beta chain. Participants were aged roughly 18 to 100 years from 20 to 30 US areas. Participants reported their clinical history, and cohort assignment relied on those reports. This record comes from a study of blood T cell repertoires in COVID-19. Whole-study context: T cells, B-cell-depleted T cells, or PBMCs supplied cDNA or gDNA.

Germline assignment: CDR1 LGHDT and CDR2 YNNKEL (reference sequence). V was clipped by 0 bases and J by 1 base, with 11 bases between them. The length of the CDR3 is 16 residues. Methods used by the authors: It was from reference gene primer amplification that nucleated cell counts were estimated. The method was immunoSEQ multiplex PCR; TCRdb's version includes in-frame clones alone and lacks a portion of them. That table furnishes V, J and clone size, whereas the DNA furnished D and trimming. The table lists 150,000 or so clones, roughly 87% of them singletons. The sequence was obtained from a woman between 40 and 50 years old who had been exposed to COVID-19. V usage is TRBV3-1 (or the pseudogene TRBV3-2) and J usage is TRBJ2-3; D perhaps matches TRBD2 (5 bases). Material: PBMCs or T cells enriched from blood (not recorded which). The CDR3 coding sequence is TGTGCCAGCAGCCAAGATCAAGGGAGACGCACAGATACGCAGTATTTT. Its translation: CASSQDQGRRTDTQYF.